The 18 T cell receptor beta chains below were found in one sample sequenced in a study of shared clonotypes between healthy human individuals. The protocol was immunoSEQ multiplex PCR, while the TCRdb copy is restricted to in-frame clones and leaves out a portion. The sample yields some 680,000 clones, 73% seen once. Sequencing was carried out using memory CD4+ T cells sorted from blood. Documented subset: CD45RA-negative fraction. These receptors were obtained from a young woman in good health.

The V call is TRBV6-1, the J call TRBJ1-2, with D perhaps matching TRBD1 (6 bases). CDR3 length: 15 residues. Germline loops: CDR1 MNHNS, CDR2 SASEGT. The V gene lost 7 bases and the J gene lost 4 bases, with 19 bases spanning the gap. The DNA of the CDR3 is TGTGCCAGCACGGACCACAGGGCGTTAGCCTATGGCTACACCTTC. This translates into CASTDHRALAYGYTF.

J is TRBJ1-4 and V is TRBV2; TRBD1 might be the D (5 bases). Between the trimmed V and J ends, which lost 7 bases and 2 bases, there was a span of 14 bases. The CDR3 spans 15 residues. Germline-derived CDR1 and CDR2 are SNHLY and FYNNEI. CDR3 region: CASTSREGTNEKLFF. The CDR3 DNA reads TGTGCCAGCACCTCGAGGGAGGGGACTAATGAAAAACTGTTTTTT.

This clone was picked up a small number of times. This chain's CDR3 is CASGTLAGGPRLFF. CDR3 nucleotides: TGTGCTAGTGGAACACTAGCGGGAGGCCCTCGGTTGTTCTTC. The V call is TRBV12-5, the J call TRBJ2-1, with 12 bases matching TRBD2. This CDR3 is 14 amino acids long. CDR1 and CDR2 from the germline V gene are LGHNT and FRNRAP. Trimming cost V 6 bases and J 15 bases; bases outside gene matches: 12.

The chain joins TRBV5-1 to TRBJ2-2, with TRBD1 matching 7 bases. From germline, CDR1 is SGHRS and CDR2 YFSETQ. J gave up 3 bases and V 5 bases, and 7 bases lay outside the gene matches. CDR3 length: 15 amino acids. The CDR3 sequence is CASRAGTEYTGELFF. The CDR3 DNA follows: TGCGCCAGCAGAGCTGGGACAGAATACACCGGGGAGCTGTTTTTT.

The chain links TRBV28 to TRBJ2-7; 11 nucleotides agree with TRBD2. V lost 6 bases to trimming and J lost 2 bases; unmatched junction nucleotides: 6. This CDR3 comprises 15 residues. Germline V gives CDR1 MDHEN, CDR2 SYDVKM. This CDR3 reads CASRPSLAGAYEQYF. Written as DNA, the CDR3 is TGTGCCAGCAGGCCCTCACTAGCGGGAGCCTACGAGCAGTACTTC.

CDR3 in DNA: TGTGCCAGCAGCCATTCCGGTGGCAGGGAAGGCACTGAAGCTTTCTTT. It encodes CASSHSGGREGTEAFF. This sequence joins TRBV11-2 and TRBJ1-1, with a weak D call TRBD1 (5 bases). The CDR3 sequence is 16 residues long. V dropped 5 bases and J dropped 4 bases, with 20 bases sitting between them. In germline, CDR1 is SGHAT, CDR2 FQNNGV.

The rearrangement uses TRBV2 and TRBJ1-5; D gene ambiguous. This CDR3 is built from 15 residues. The V gene lost 8 bases and the J gene lost 3 bases, with 17 bases spanning the gap. The germline CDR1 and CDR2 sequences are SNHLY and FYNNEI. CDR3 amino acids: CASRIRADFNQPQHF. The CDR3 DNA sequence: TGTGCCAGCCGAATCCGGGCCGACTTCAATCAGCCCCAGCATTTT.

The V and J genes are TRBV28 and TRBJ2-6; no clear D. The CDR3 runs 13 residues. The germline CDR1 and CDR2 sequences are MDHEN and SYDVKM. V was clipped by 8 bases and J by 0 bases, with 5 bases between them. The CDR3 sequence: CASENSGANVLTF. CDR3 nucleotide sequence: TGTGCCAGCGAAAACTCTGGGGCCAACGTCCTGACTTTC.

The V call is TRBV6-1, the J call TRBJ2-7; the D gene could be TRBD1 or TRBD2 (5 bases each). Per the germline V gene, CDR1 is MNHNS and CDR2 is SASEGT. Trimming removed 3 bases from V and 2 bases from J, with 14 bases in between. The CDR3 covers 15 residues. CDR3 coding DNA: TGTGCCAGCAGTGACCCCGGGGACCCGACCTACGAGCAGTACTTC. Encoded protein: CASSDPGDPTYEQYF.

The chain has TRBV28 and TRBJ2-7; 11 bases line up with TRBD2. The junction had 10 bases not matched to a gene; V was cut back by 5 bases and J by 1 base. Germline lookup yields CDR1 MDHEN and CDR2 SYDVKM. The length of the CDR3 is 17 residues. The CDR3 spells CASSPHRLAGLSYEQYF. The DNA for the CDR3 is TGTGCCAGCAGTCCTCATAGACTAGCGGGGTTGTCCTACGAGCAGTACTTC.

The chain joins TRBV5-4 to TRBJ1-4; D unclear. V was clipped by 2 bases and J by 0 bases, with 8 bases between them. The germline V gene has CDR1 SGHNT and CDR2 YYREEE (reference sequence). The CDR3 is made up of 15 amino acids. CDR3 DNA: TGTGCCAGCAGCTTCGACATTGCAACTAATGAAAAACTGTTTTTT. Amino acids: CASSFDIATNEKLFF.

This clone was observed a handful of times. This CDR3 is CASSLAGDQETQYF. The CDR3 coding sequence is TGCGCCAGCAGCTTGGCCGGGGACCAAGAGACCCAGTACTTC. This chain joins TRBV5-1 and TRBJ2-5, with D possibly being TRBD2 (5 bases). CDR1 and CDR2 (germline): SGHRS, YFSETQ. The CDR3 runs 14 residues. Trimming left V 0 bases short and J 0 bases short, with 6 bases between. The full variable domain, its missing parts supplied by reference TRBV5-1 and TRBJ2-5, is KAGVTQTPRYLIKTRGQQVTLSCSPISGHRSVSWYQQTPGQGLQFLFEYFSETQRNKGNFPGRFSGRQFSNSRSEMNVSTLELGDSALYLCASSLAGDQETQYFGPGTRLLVL.

The chain is built from TRBV7-8 and TRBJ1-4, with TRBD1 as a possible D gene (5 bases). V lost 4 bases and J 6 bases, leaving 9 bases between the germline ends. The germline V gene has CDR1 SGHVS and CDR2 FQNEAQ. This CDR3 has 13 residues. The CDR3 is CASSWGRDEKLFF. In nucleotides, the CDR3 is TGTGCCAGCAGCTGGGGACGGGATGAAAAACTGTTTTTT.

The chain's CDR3 is CASSDAVGKLFF. CDR3 in DNA: TGTGCCAGCAGCGATGCTGTCGGAAAACTGTTTTTT. The chain carries TRBV7-9 and TRBJ1-4, with D hard to call. The germline V and J ends were trimmed by 5 bases and 10 bases, with 11 bases remaining between them. The CDR3 spans 12 residues. Germline loops: CDR1 SEHNR, CDR2 FQNEAQ (reference sequence). The complete variable domain, with remaining parts taken from reference TRBV7-9 and TRBJ1-4, reads DTGVSQNPRHKITKRGQNVTFRCDPISEHNRLYWYRQTLGQGPEFLTYFQNEAQLEKSRLLSDRFSAERPKGSFSTLEIQRTEQGDSAMYLCASSDAVGKLFFGSGTQLSVL.

The chain carries TRBV19 and TRBJ1-1; TRBD1 agrees at 7 bases. With 6 bases clipped from V and 6 bases from J, the junction kept 4 bases outside the gene matches. Germline loops: CDR1 LNHDA, CDR2 SQIVND (reference sequence). This CDR3 region has 12 residues. The CDR3 region has the DNA TGTGCCAGTAGAACAGGGGTTGCTGAAGCTTTCTTT. It codes for CASRTGVAEAFF. The variable domain in full, with the rest retrieved from reference TRBV19 and TRBJ1-1, is DGGITQSPKYLFRKEGQNVTLSCEQNLNHDAMYWYRQDPGQGLRLIYYSQIVNDFQKGDIAEGYSVSREKKESFPLTVTSAQKNPTAFYLCASRTGVAEAFFGQGTRLTVV.

The rearrangement links TRBV28 to TRBJ1-2; D not certain. V dropped 5 bases and J dropped 5 bases, with 12 bases sitting between them. The germline gives CDR1 MDHEN, CDR2 SYDVKM. The CDR3 sequence is 13 residues long. CDR3 sequence: CASSRTAGYGYTF. In DNA, the CDR3 is TGTGCCAGCAGTCGGACGGCGGGATATGGCTACACCTTC.

This clone occurred a few times. This rearrangement joins TRBV2 to TRBJ1-1; 9 bases map to TRBD1. The CDR3 is 14 amino acids. J was trimmed by 9 bases and V by 6 bases; bases with no gene match: 11. The germline gives CDR1 SNHLY, CDR2 FYNNEI. CDR3 protein: CASRVDRGRGQAFF. DNA of the CDR3: TGTGCCAGCAGGGTGGACAGGGGTCGAGGGCAAGCTTTCTTT.

This clone was seen only a few times. The gene calls are TRBV28 and TRBJ2-4; D is possibly TRBD1 (5 bases). The CDR3 length is 15 residues. Trimming took 11 bases from V and 4 from J, leaving 21 bases between them. Germline V gives CDR1 MDHEN, CDR2 SYDVKM. The CDR3 loop reads CAAKGSTTQKNIQYF. In DNA, the CDR3 is TGTGCCGCCAAGGGGTCAACTACCCAGAAAAACATTCAGTACTTC.